The 17 T cell receptor beta chains listed next were all sequenced from one sample in a study of shared clonotypes between healthy human individuals. Data came from immunoSEQ multiplex PCR; TCRdb stores just in-frame clones and leaves some out. There are roughly 1,000,000 clones in the sample; approximately 78% occur only once, and 0.55% to 0.7% lies in the top ten. Sequences were obtained from memory CD4+ T cells from PBMCs. Subset meaning: CD45RA-negative fraction. These receptors originate from a man in his late teens or twenties in good health. Some clones in this sample may be carry-over from other donors' samples.

The chain is built from TRBV29-1 and TRBJ2-5; D perhaps matches TRBD2 (5 bases). The J call may be faulty, since TRBJ2-7 better matches the DNA end. There are 12 residues in the CDR3. The germline V gene encodes CDR1 SQVTM and CDR2 ANQGSEA. The CDR3 region has the DNA TGCAGCGCCGGGGTGCCTAACTACGAGCAGTACTTC. Translated: CSAGVPNYEQYF.

The genes are TRBV29-1 and TRBJ1-1; D unresolved. Trimming pared 4 bases from V and 0 bases from J, leaving 12 bases between. Germline V lookup: CDR1 SQVTM, CDR2 ANQGSEA. The CDR3 sequence is 14 residues long. Written as DNA, the CDR3 is TGCAGCGTTGGGCGTAGCAGCCTGAACACTGAAGCTTTCTTT. Its translation: CSVGRSSLNTEAFF.

The chain employs TRBV7-2 and TRBJ2-5; D gene ambiguous. The germline CDR1 and CDR2 sequences are SGHTA and FQGNSA. The CDR3 spans 12 residues. V was clipped by 5 bases and J by 7 bases, with 11 bases between them. CDR3 sequence (DNA): TGTGCCAGCAGCCCTTATTCGGGGACCCAGTACTTC. It is translated as CASSPYSGTQYF.

About this clone itself: Other DNA sequences in this sample translate to the same CDR3. This rearrangement joins TRBV2 to TRBJ1-1; no definite D call. Germline loops: CDR1 SNHLY, CDR2 FYNNEI. The CDR3 extends over 13 amino acids. V was pared by 6 bases and J by 1 base, with 9 bases between. The CDR3 DNA follows: TGTGCCAGCAGACCACAGCAGAACACTGAAGCTTTCTTT. This encodes CASRPQQNTEAFF.

V gene TRBV5-6 combines with J gene TRBJ2-1, with 11 nucleotides matching TRBD1. This CDR3 comprises 18 residues. Germline CDR1 reads SGHDT; CDR2 reads YYEEEE. V was clipped by 4 bases and J by 7 bases; unmatched bases: 16. CDR3 DNA sequence: TGTGCCAGCAGCCCCCTGGACAGGGGGCTAAGGAGTGGGAATGAGCAGTTCTTC. Its translation: CASSPLDRGLRSGNEQFF.

The V call is TRBV11-2, the J call TRBJ1-3; D is uncertain. Germline loops: CDR1 SGHAT, CDR2 FQNNGV. The CDR3 spans 14 residues. V was pared by 4 bases and J by 4 bases, with 11 bases between. The CDR3 DNA reads TGTGCCAGCAGCTATAAAGTAGCCGGAAACACCATATATTTT. Amino acids: CASSYKVAGNTIYF.

The genes are TRBV9 and TRBJ2-2; D remains unclear. Trimming pared 3 bases from V and 3 bases from J, leaving 3 bases between. Looked up from germline, CDR1 is SGDLS and CDR2 is YYNGEE. CDR3 length: 12 residues. As DNA, the CDR3 is TGTGCCAGCAGCGGGGACACCGGGGAGCTGTTTTTT. This codes for CASSGDTGELFF. Variable domain in full (rest from reference TRBV9 and TRBJ2-2): DSGVTQTPKHLITATGQRVTLRCSPRSGDLSVYWYQQSLDQGLQFLIQYYNGEERAKGNILERFSAQQFPDLHSELNLSSLELGDSALYFCASSGDTGELFFGEGSRLTVL.

In this sample, this clone turned up once. V gene TRBV30 combines with J gene TRBJ2-1, with 14 bases identical to TRBD2. Germline trimming cut 2 bases from V and 9 bases from J; bases unmatched to any gene: 3. The germline V gene encodes CDR1 GTSNPN and CDR2 SVGIG (reference sequence). The CDR3 runs 14 residues. CDR3 bases: TGTGCCTGGAGTACGGGACTAGCGGGAGCTGAGCAGTTCTTC. This gives the protein CAWSTGLAGAEQFF.

This clone was counted once. The CDR3 is CATSSVRNLGYTDTQYF. As DNA, the CDR3 is TGTGCCACCAGCAGTGTAAGGAACTTAGGGTACACAGATACGCAGTATTTT. The J gene is TRBJ2-3, the V gene TRBV15; no definite D call. Germline-derived CDR1 and CDR2 are LNHNV and YYDKDF (reference sequence). With 3 bases removed from V and 2 bases from J, the gap between germline ends came to 18 bases. The CDR3 is 17 amino acids.

V usage is TRBV28 and J usage is TRBJ2-7; D may be TRBD1 (5 bases). V was cut by 6 bases and J by 2 bases, with 17 bases left in between. This CDR3 is built from 15 residues. Germline CDR1 reads MDHEN; CDR2 reads SYDVKM. CDR3 coding DNA: TGTGCCAGCAGCCCCTTGGGCAGGGCGACCTACGAGCAGTACTTC. It is translated as CASSPLGRATYEQYF.

The CDR3 nucleotides read TGTGCCAGCAGAACGGGGGGACGGTCTGGGGCCAACGTCCTGACTTTC. Translated, it gives CASRTGGRSGANVLTF. The rearrangement joins TRBV6-6 to TRBJ2-6; 7 bases map to TRBD2. CDR3 length equals 16 residues. Per the germline V gene, CDR1 is MNHNY and CDR2 is SVGAGI (reference sequence). V lost 6 bases, J lost 1 base, and 6 bases stayed unmatched.

This sequence joins TRBV11-2 and TRBJ1-2; possible D gene TRBD1, 5 bases. With 3 bases removed from V and 8 bases from J, the gap between germline ends came to 16 bases. CDR3 length: 14 residues. The germline V gene encodes CDR1 SGHAT and CDR2 FQNNGV. Written as DNA, the CDR3 is TGTGCCAGCAGCTTGATCGACGGGGGGTACGGCTACACCTTC. Translated, it gives CASSLIDGGYGYTF.

This sequence joins TRBV19 and TRBJ1-1; tentative D call: TRBD1 (6 bases). Trimming removed 6 bases at V and 3 bases at J, with 14 bases between. From germline, CDR1 is LNHDA and CDR2 SQIVND (reference sequence). The CDR3 runs to 14 residues. CDR3 coding DNA: TGTGCCAGTAGGGGGGGGCAGGGCGACACTGAAGCTTTCTTT. Its translation: CASRGGQGDTEAFF.

This rearrangement joins TRBV27 to TRBJ2-1; TRBD2 agrees at 15 bases. The CDR3 spans 16 residues. V was clipped by 2 bases and J by 9 bases; unmatched bases: 5. In germline, CDR1 is MNHEY, CDR2 SMNVEV (reference sequence). The CDR3 coding sequence is TGTGCCAGCAGTTTAGGACTAGCGGGAGGGCTGGGTGAGCAGTTCTTC. Translated: CASSLGLAGGLGEQFF.

A few counts support this clone. V is TRBV7-9 and J is TRBJ2-2, with D hard to call. The CDR3 has 16 amino acids. Trimming removed 5 bases at V and 0 bases at J, with 13 bases between. The V gene's germline CDR1 is SEHNR and CDR2 FQNEAQ (reference sequence). The CDR3, as DNA: TGTGCCAGCAGCCGTCGTGGCAGTGCGAACACCGGGGAGCTGTTTTTT. Translating it yields CASSRRGSANTGELFF.

The chain has TRBV5-4 and TRBJ2-7; TRBD1 might be the D (6 bases). Germline V gives CDR1 SGHNT, CDR2 YYREEE (reference sequence). Trimming cost V 0 bases and J 7 bases, with 8 bases left between them. The CDR3 spans 12 residues. CDR3 coding DNA: TGTGCCAGCAGCTTGGAGAGGGGGGAGCAGTACTTC. This gives the protein CASSLERGEQYF.

The CDR3 reads CASSQTGGGPQHF. CDR3 nucleotide sequence: TGCGCCAGCAGCCAGACCGGCGGAGGGCCCCAGCATTTT. The V gene is TRBV4-3, the J gene TRBJ1-5, with D hard to call. The germline gives CDR1 LGHNA, CDR2 YSLEER. The CDR3 spans 13 residues. V lost 3 bases and J lost 9, with 12 bases in between.